One and the same sample provided the 20 T cell receptor beta chains below, sequenced in a study of T cell repertoires in ileal Crohn's disease. Produced via immunoSEQ multiplex PCR; TCRdb's table is partial and in-frame only. This sample has several thousand clones, with roughly 76% found just once. Sequencing was carried out using ileal tissue. These receptors were taken from an adult with Crohn's disease.

This clone was seen only a few times. The J gene is TRBJ1-1, the V gene TRBV4-3; D is unresolved. The germline V gene encodes CDR1 LGHNA and CDR2 YSLEER. There are 15 residues in the CDR3. V was clipped by 4 bases and J by 4 bases, with 16 bases between them. This chain's CDR3 is CASSPERGLRTEAFF. The CDR3 DNA reads as TGCGCCAGCAGCCCAGAAAGAGGGTTGCGCACTGAAGCTTTCTTT.

This chain connects TRBV28 to TRBJ2-3; possibly TRBD1 for D (5 bases). CDR3 length equals 15 residues. Between the trimmed V and J ends, which lost 1 base and 2 bases, there was a span of 10 bases. Germline V gene sequence: CDR1 MDHEN, CDR2 SYDVKM. This CDR3 reads CASSLSQGTTDTQYF. The CDR3 region has the DNA TGTGCCAGCAGTTTATCCCAGGGAACCACAGATACGCAGTATTTT.

V and J are TRBV4-1 and TRBJ2-2; D unclear. Germline V gene sequence: CDR1 MGHRA, CDR2 YSYEKL. Trimming stripped 0 bases from V and 1 base from J, with 12 bases between. The CDR3 is made up of 17 amino acids. The CDR3 DNA follows: TGCGCCAGCAGCCAAGAGACGACTTTAAGGAACACCGGGGAGCTGTTTTTT. This translates into CASSQETTLRNTGELFF.

J is TRBJ1-5 and V is TRBV6-6; TRBD1 matches at 7 bases. CDR1 is MNHNY, CDR2 SVGAGI, per germline (reference sequence). The CDR3 is made up of 16 amino acids. V lost 7 bases and J lost 2; bases outside the gene matches: 11. As DNA, the CDR3 is TGTGCCAGCATTCGGGACAGTCCAAGGGGCAATCAGCCCCAGCATTTT. Translated: CASIRDSPRGNQPQHF.

By share, this clone counts as large (0.1 to 1%). This chain joins TRBV5-1 and TRBJ2-6; D gene uncertain. The V and J ends lost 4 bases and 5 bases respectively, with 13 bases between them. CDR1 is SGHRS and CDR2 is YFSETQ in the germline V gene. The CDR3 is 15 residues long. DNA for the CDR3: TGCGCCAGCAGCGGAGACGGGTCACGGGCCAACGTCCTGACTTTC. It specifies CASSGDGSRANVLTF.

This clone was recorded once. The chain couples TRBV9 to TRBJ1-5; D is ambiguous. CDR1 is SGDLS, CDR2 YYNGEE, per germline. V was clipped by 0 bases and J by 0 bases, with 7 bases between them. The CDR3 spans 15 residues. The CDR3 nucleotides read TGTGCCAGCAGCGTAGGACTTAATAGCAATCAGCCCCAGCATTTT. This gives the protein CASSVGLNSNQPQHF.

V usage is TRBV30 and J usage is TRBJ2-5; TRBD1 aligns across 10 bases. J gave up 4 bases and V 3 bases, and 8 bases lay outside the gene matches. The CDR3 covers 15 residues. The germline V gene has CDR1 GTSNPN and CDR2 SVGIG (reference sequence). The CDR3 loop reads CAWSLTGGFRETQYF. The CDR3 coding sequence is TGTGCCTGGAGCCTGACAGGGGGCTTCCGAGAGACCCAGTACTTC.

This sequence joins TRBV28 and TRBJ2-5, with a weak D call TRBD1 (7 bases). The V gene's germline CDR1 is MDHEN and CDR2 SYDVKM. This CDR3 spans 13 amino acids. With 10 bases removed from V and 5 bases from J, the gap between germline ends came to 17 bases. CDR3 protein: CATPGGPPETQYF. The DNA of the CDR3 is TGTGCCACCCCAGGGGGGCCGCCTGAGACCCAGTACTTC.

J is TRBJ2-7 and V is TRBV30; 11 bases agree with TRBD2. This CDR3 is 16 amino acids long. The V segment lost 4 bases and the J segment 6 bases; nucleotides outside the gene matches: 14. The germline V gene has CDR1 GTSNPN and CDR2 SVGIG (reference sequence). The CDR3 DNA is TGTGCCTGGACCCCCCCTAGGACTAGCGGGCTCGTCGAGCAGTACTTC. Protein sequence: CAWTPPRTSGLVEQYF. Using reference TRBV30 and TRBJ2-7 for the parts outside the CDR3, the full variable domain is SQTIHQWPATLVQPVGSPLSLECTVEGTSNPNLYWYRQAAGRGLQLLFYSVGIGQISSEVPQNLSASRPQDRQFILSSKKLLLSDSGFYLCAWTPPRTSGLVEQYFGPGTRLTVT.

A remark on this clone: Germline is not matched at one junction end, which may reflect a read error. The same CDR3 can be traced to other DNA sequences in this sample. The chain has TRBV7-9 and TRBJ2-7; 12 bases line up with TRBD1. Germline CDR1 SEHNR, CDR2 FQNEAQ (reference sequence). CDR3 length: 14 amino acids. The CDR3 sequence: CASSSRDRGREQYF. CDR3 sequence (DNA): TGCGCCAGCAGCTCCCGGGACAGGGGGCGCGAGCAGTACTTC.

This rearrangement joins TRBV5-6 to TRBJ2-5, with D possibly being TRBD1 (5 bases). The CDR3 totals 16 residues. Germline-derived CDR1 and CDR2 are SGHDT and YYEEEE. Trimming left V 0 bases short and J 5 bases short, with 17 bases between. CDR3 sequence reads: CASSLDLWGSKETQYF. In DNA, the CDR3 is TGTGCCAGCAGCTTGGATCTTTGGGGCTCCAAGGAGACCCAGTACTTC.

The chain carries TRBV12-5 and TRBJ2-5; TRBD1 might be the D (7 bases). Near its end, the DNA agrees better with TRBJ2-7, so the J call may be wrong. The CDR3 extends over 14 amino acids. Germline V gene data show CDR1 as LGHNT and CDR2 as FRNRAP. The CDR3 protein is CASGSGGSSYEQYF. The CDR3, as DNA: TGTGCTAGTGGTTCAGGGGGGAGCTCCTACGAGCAGTACTTC.

The chain couples TRBV7-2 to TRBJ2-1; 9 positions agree with TRBD2. CDR3 length: 15 amino acids. The germline V gene has CDR1 SGHTA and CDR2 FQGNSA. V shed 5 bases, J shed 5 bases, and the junction held 7 bases outside the gene matches. CDR3 sequence: CASSTRIAGDNEQFF. As DNA, the CDR3 is TGTGCCAGCAGCACAAGAATAGCGGGAGACAATGAGCAGTTCTTC.

The genes are TRBV5-1 and TRBJ2-1, with 8 bases aligning to TRBD2. The CDR3 length is 16 residues. Germline values: CDR1 SGHRS, CDR2 YFSETQ. J lost 6 bases, V lost 3 bases, and 11 bases had no gene match. This CDR3 reads CASSSRGSGTGNEQFF. The CDR3, as DNA: TGCGCCAGCAGCTCCCGGGGTAGCGGGACGGGCAATGAGCAGTTCTTC.

V usage is TRBV10-3 and J usage is TRBJ1-5; TRBD1 matches at 8 bases. The CDR3 spans 17 residues. The V gene's germline CDR1 is ENHRY and CDR2 SYGVKD. Losses at the gene ends were 9 bases for V and 2 bases for J; bases not matched to a gene: 15. The CDR3 nucleotides are TGTGCCATTGGAAGGCAGGGGGCTAGTTCGGGCAATCAGCCCCAGCATTTT. It yields the protein CAIGRQGASSGNQPQHF.

The chain couples TRBV7-6 to TRBJ2-5, with D perhaps TRBD1 (6 bases). The ends were cut back, 0 bases at V and 1 base at J, with 12 bases in the middle. The CDR3 covers 16 residues. CDR1 is SGHVS, CDR2 FNYEAQ, per germline. CDR3 nucleotides: TGTGCCAGCAGCTTAGCCCAAACAGGGATCCAAGAGACCCAGTACTTC. It translates to CASSLAQTGIQETQYF.

The genes are TRBV29-1 and TRBJ2-2; D unclear. V was cut by 6 bases and J by 0 bases, with 11 bases left in between. This CDR3 is built from 14 residues. CDR1 and CDR2 (germline): SQVTM, ANQGSEA. This CDR3 reads CSVRSTTNTGELFF. In DNA, the CDR3 is TGCAGCGTGCGGAGCACAACGAACACCGGGGAGCTGTTTTTT.

This chain links TRBV6-6 with TRBJ2-7; 11 bases are shared with TRBD2. Germline CDR1 reads MNHNY; CDR2 reads SVGAGI (reference sequence). The CDR3 is made up of 14 amino acids. V was pared by 5 bases and J by 7 bases, with 7 bases of the junction left unmatched. CDR3 coding DNA: TGTGCCAGCAGTCTTAGCGGGGGGGCCGGGGAGCAGTACTTC. Translation gives CASSLSGGAGEQYF.

The J gene is TRBJ2-1, the V gene TRBV4-2, with 10 bases lining up with TRBD1. CDR1 is LGHNA and CDR2 is YNFKEQ in the germline V gene. The J segment lost 5 bases and the V segment lost 4 bases, leaving 5 bases of the junction unmatched. This CDR3 has 15 residues. The chain's CDR3 is CASSLRDRGNNEQFF. DNA of the CDR3: TGTGCCAGCAGCCTACGGGACAGGGGAAACAATGAGCAGTTCTTC.

V and J are TRBV18 and TRBJ1-1; 8 bases match TRBD1. The trim removed 5 bases at V and 4 bases at J, leaving 27 bases unmatched. The CDR3 has 21 amino acids. Germline loops: CDR1 KGHSH, CDR2 LQKENI. This CDR3 is CASSGLMNPTGTGSITTEAFF. DNA of the CDR3: TGTGCCAGCTCAGGCTTAATGAACCCTACCGGGACAGGCTCTATTACCACTGAAGCTTTCTTT.